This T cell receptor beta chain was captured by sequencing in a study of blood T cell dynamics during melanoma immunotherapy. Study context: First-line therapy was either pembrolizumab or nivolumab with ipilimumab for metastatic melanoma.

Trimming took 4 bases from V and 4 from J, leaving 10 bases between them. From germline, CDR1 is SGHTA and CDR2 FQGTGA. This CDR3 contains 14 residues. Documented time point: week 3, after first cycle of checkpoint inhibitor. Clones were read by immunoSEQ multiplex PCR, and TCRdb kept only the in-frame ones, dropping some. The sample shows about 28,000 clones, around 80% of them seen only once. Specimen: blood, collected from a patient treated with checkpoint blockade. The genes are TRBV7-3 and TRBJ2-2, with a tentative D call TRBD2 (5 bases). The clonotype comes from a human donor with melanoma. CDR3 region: CASSSGLATGELFF. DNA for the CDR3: TGTGCCAGCAGCTCCGGGCTAGCCACCGGGGAGCTGTTTTTT.